Each of the 8 T cell receptor beta chains below was sequenced from the same sample in a study of cytomegalovirus exposure and HLA in healthy donors (dated by TCRdb to 2017 to 2019). The library was made by the immunoSEQ multiplex PCR assay. The multiplex PCR relied on a mix of 60 forward primers for TCR Vbeta segments and 13 reverse primers for TCR Jbeta segments. This immuneACCESS table, as held by TCRdb, lists in-frame sequences with V and J called but not all clones. Of the missing ones, under half trace to an unresolved V gene in checked studies; the others have no known cause. This sample holds approximately 200,000 clones; around 79% were observed only once. The ten most abundant clones make up roughly 1.5% of the sample. Sample: PBMCs. Source of these receptors: a girl aged 5 to 17 in good health and CMV-seropositive.

The chain combines TRBV28 with TRBJ2-1, with D unclear. V lost 3 bases and J lost 7, with 10 bases in between. Germline V gene sequence: CDR1 MDHEN, CDR2 SYDVKM. This CDR3 region has 13 residues. The CDR3 here is CASSFTGWNEQFF. The CDR3 DNA sequence: TGTGCCAGCAGTTTTACGGGTTGGAATGAGCAGTTCTTC.

The chain has TRBV27 and TRBJ2-7, with TRBD1 matching over 9 bases. V lost 6 bases to trimming and J lost 5 bases; unmatched junction nucleotides: 11. Germline CDR1 is MNHEY and CDR2 is SMNVEV (reference sequence). The CDR3 is 15 residues long. The CDR3 region is CASRRGTGRFHEQYF. CDR3 nucleotides: TGTGCCAGCAGGCGCGGGACAGGGAGATTCCACGAGCAGTACTTC.

The V and J genes are TRBV18 and TRBJ2-5, with 14 bases identical to TRBD2. With 2 bases clipped from V and 4 bases from J, the junction kept 3 bases outside the gene matches. Germline V gene data show CDR1 as KGHSH and CDR2 as LQKENI. The CDR3 runs to 16 residues. As DNA, the CDR3 is TGTGCCAGCTCACCAGGACTAGCGGGGGGTGGAGAGACCCAGTACTTC. This encodes CASSPGLAGGGETQYF.

There are a few counts of this clone. The chain is built from TRBV19 and TRBJ2-7; D is perhaps TRBD1 (6 bases). The CDR3 loop spans 17 amino acids. V was trimmed by 0 bases and J by 0 bases, leaving 15 bases between them. The germline V gene has CDR1 LNHDA and CDR2 SQIVND (reference sequence). The CDR3 region has the DNA TGTGCCAGTAGTATAGATCTGGTGGGGGCATCCTCCTACGAGCAGTACTTC. Protein product: CASSIDLVGASSYEQYF.

This chain joins TRBV19 and TRBJ1-2, with TRBD1 identical over 7 bases. Germline V gives CDR1 LNHDA, CDR2 SQIVND (reference sequence). With V trimmed by 3 bases and J by 6 bases, 4 bases remained unmatched. The CDR3 runs 13 residues. The CDR3 DNA reads TGTGCCAGTAGTATCCGGACAGGCGATGGCTACACCTTC. This sequence encodes CASSIRTGDGYTF.

The V call is TRBV18, the J call TRBJ2-5; D remains ambiguous. The V end lost 6 bases, the J end lost 1 base, and 6 bases lay between the germline ends. This CDR3 contains 12 residues. Per the germline V gene, CDR1 is KGHSH and CDR2 is LQKENI. CDR3 loop: CASSASQETQYF. The CDR3 nucleotides read TGTGCCAGCTCCGCGTCCCAAGAGACCCAGTACTTC.

The V and J genes are TRBV6-1 and TRBJ2-7, with D possibly being TRBD2 (6 bases). This CDR3 is built from 13 residues. Looked up from germline, CDR1 is MNHNS and CDR2 is SASEGT. V lost 2 bases, J lost 4 bases, and 9 bases lay in between. CDR3 sequence (DNA): TGTGCCAGCAGTGAACCAGCGGGTTACGAGCAGTACTTC. Protein product: CASSEPAGYEQYF.

The chain recombines TRBV5-4 with TRBJ2-5; perhaps TRBD1 as D (6 bases). V lost 4 bases, J lost 1 base, and 14 bases lay in between. CDR1 SGHNT and CDR2 YYREEE come from the germline V gene (reference sequence). The CDR3 contains 15 residues. The CDR3 DNA reads as TGTGCCAGCAGCCGGGACACCTCGGTCCAAGAGACCCAGTACTTC. As protein: CASSRDTSVQETQYF.